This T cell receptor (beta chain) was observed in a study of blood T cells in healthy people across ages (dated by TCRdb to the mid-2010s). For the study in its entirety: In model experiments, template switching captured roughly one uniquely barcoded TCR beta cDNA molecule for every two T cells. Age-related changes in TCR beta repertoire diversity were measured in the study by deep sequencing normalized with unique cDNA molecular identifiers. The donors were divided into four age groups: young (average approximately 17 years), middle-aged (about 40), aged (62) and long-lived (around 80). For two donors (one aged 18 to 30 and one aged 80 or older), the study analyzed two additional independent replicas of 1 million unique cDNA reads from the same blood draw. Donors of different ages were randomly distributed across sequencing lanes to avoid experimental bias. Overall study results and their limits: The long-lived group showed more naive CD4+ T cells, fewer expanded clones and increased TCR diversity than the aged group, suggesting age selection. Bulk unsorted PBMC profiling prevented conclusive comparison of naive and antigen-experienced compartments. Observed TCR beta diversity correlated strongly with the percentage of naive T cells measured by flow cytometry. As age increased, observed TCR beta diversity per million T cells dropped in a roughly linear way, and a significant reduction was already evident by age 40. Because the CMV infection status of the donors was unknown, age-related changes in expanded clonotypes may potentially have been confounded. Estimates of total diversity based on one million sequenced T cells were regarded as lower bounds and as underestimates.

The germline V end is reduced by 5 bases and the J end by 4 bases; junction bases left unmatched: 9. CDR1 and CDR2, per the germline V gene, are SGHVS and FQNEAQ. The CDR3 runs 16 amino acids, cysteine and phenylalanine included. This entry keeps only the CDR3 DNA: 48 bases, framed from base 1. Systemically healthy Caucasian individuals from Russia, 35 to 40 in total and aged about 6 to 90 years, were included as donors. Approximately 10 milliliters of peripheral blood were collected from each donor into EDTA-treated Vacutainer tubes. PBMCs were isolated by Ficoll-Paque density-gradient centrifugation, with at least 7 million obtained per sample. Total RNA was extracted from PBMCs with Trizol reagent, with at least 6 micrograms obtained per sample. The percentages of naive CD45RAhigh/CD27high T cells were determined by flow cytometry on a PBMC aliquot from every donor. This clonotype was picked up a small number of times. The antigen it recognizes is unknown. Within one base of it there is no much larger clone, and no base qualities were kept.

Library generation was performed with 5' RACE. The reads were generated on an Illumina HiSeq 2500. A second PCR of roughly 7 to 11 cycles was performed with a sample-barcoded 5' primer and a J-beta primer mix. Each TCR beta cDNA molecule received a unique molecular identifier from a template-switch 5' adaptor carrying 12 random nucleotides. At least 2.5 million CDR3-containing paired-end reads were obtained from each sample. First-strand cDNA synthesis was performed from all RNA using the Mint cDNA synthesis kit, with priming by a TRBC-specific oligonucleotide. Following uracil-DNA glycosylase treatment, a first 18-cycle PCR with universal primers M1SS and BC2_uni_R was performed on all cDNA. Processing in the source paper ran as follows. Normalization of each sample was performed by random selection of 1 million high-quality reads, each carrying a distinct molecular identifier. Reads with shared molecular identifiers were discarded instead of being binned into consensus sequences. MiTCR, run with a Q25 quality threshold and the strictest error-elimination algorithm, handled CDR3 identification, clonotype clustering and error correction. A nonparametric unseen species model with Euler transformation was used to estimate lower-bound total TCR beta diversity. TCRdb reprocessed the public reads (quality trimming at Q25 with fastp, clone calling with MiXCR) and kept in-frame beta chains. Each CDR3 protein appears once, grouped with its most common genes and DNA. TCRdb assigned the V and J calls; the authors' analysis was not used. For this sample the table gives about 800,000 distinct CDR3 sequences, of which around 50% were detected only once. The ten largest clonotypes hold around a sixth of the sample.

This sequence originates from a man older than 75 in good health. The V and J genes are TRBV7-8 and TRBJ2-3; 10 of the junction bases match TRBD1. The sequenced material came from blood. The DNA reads TGTGCCAGCAGCCCAAGGACAGGGGGGAGGGCAGATACGCAGTATTTT. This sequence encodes CASSPRTGGRADTQYF.